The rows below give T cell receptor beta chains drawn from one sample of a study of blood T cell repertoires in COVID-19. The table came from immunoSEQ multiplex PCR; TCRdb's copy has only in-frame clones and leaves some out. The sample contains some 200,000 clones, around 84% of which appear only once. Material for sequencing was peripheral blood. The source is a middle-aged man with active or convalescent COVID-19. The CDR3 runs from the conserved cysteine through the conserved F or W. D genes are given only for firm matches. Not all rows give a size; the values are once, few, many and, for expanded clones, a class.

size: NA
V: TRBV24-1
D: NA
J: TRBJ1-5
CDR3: CATPNRIRNNQPQHF
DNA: TGTGCCACCCCCAATCGGATCAGGAACAATCAGCCCCAGCATTTT

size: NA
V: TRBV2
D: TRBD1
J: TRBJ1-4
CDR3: CASRTGGNVVEKLFF
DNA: TGTGCCAGCAGGACAGGGGGCAATGTTGTTGAAAAACTGTTTTTT

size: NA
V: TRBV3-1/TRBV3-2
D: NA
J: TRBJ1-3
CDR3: CASSQLRTDTGNTIYF
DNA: TGTGCCAGCAGCCAGCTACGGACGGACACTGGAAACACCATATATTTT

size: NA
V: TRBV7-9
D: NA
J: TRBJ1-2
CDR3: CASSSTQTANYGYTF
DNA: TGTGCCAGCAGCTCTACCCAGACAGCTAACTATGGCTACACCTTC

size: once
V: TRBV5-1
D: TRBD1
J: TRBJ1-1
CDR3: CASSLTGGTEAFF
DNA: TGCGCCAGCAGCTTGACAGGGGGTACTGAAGCTTTCTTT

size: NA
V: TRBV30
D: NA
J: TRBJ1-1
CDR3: CAWNSISNTEAFF
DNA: TGTGCCTGGAACTCCATTTCGAACACTGAAGCTTTCTTT

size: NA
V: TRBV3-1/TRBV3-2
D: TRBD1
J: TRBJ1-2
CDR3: CASSDRDYGYTF
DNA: TGTGCCAGCAGCGACAGGGACTATGGCTACACCTTC

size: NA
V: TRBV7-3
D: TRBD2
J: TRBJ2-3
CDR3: CASSLTPRLAGGILGTDTQYF
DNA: TGTGCCAGCAGCTTAACGCCGAGACTAGCGGGGGGGATCTTAGGCACAGATACGCAGTATTTT

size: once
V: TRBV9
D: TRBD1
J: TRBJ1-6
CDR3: CASSAQGQYSPLHF
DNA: TGTGCCAGCAGCGCCCAGGGACAGTATTCACCCCTCCACTTT

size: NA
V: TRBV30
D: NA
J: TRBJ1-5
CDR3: CAWSVLNQPQHF
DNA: TGTGCCTGGAGTGTCCTAAATCAGCCCCAGCATTTT

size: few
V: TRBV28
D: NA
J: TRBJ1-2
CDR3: CASSASTATDGYTF
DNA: TGTGCCAGCAGTGCCTCGACTGCGACGGATGGCTACACCTTC

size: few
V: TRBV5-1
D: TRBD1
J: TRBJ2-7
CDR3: CASSPHPRGQLFPSYEQYF
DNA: TGCGCCAGCAGCCCACACCCGAGGGGACAGCTCTTTCCCTCCTACGAGCAGTACTTC

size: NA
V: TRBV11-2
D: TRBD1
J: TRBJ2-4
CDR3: CASSLTGGTKNIQYF
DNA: TGTGCCAGCAGCCTGACAGGGGGAACCAAAAACATTCAGTACTTC

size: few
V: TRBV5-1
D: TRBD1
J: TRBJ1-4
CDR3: CASSSGTGVRTNEKLFF
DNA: TGCGCCAGCAGCTCCGGGACAGGGGTGAGGACTAATGAAAAACTGTTTTTT

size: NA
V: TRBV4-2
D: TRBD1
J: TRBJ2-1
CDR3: CASSPRTGVVSFFYNEQFF
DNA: TGTGCCAGCAGCCCGAGGACAGGCGTCGTATCATTTTTCTACAATGAGCAGTTCTTC

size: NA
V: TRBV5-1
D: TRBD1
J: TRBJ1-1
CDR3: CASRDRERATEAFF
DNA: TGCGCCAGCAGGGACAGGGAGCGTGCCACTGAAGCTTTCTTT

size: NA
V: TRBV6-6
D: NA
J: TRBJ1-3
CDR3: CASSYTGPSSGNTIYF
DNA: TGTGCCAGCAGTTACACAGGGCCTAGCTCTGGAAACACCATATATTTT

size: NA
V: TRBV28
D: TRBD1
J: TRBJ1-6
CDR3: CASSPSGTGNNSPLHF
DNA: TGTGCCAGCAGTCCATCCGGGACAGGGAACAATTCACCCCTCCACTTT

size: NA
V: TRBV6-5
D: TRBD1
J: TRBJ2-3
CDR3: CASSYGGTGVLYTQYF
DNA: TGTGCCAGCAGTTACGGTGGGACAGGGGTCTTATATACGCAGTATTTT

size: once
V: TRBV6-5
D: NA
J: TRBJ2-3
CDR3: CASSYSSHTDTQYF
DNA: TGTGCCAGCAGTTACTCGAGTCACACAGATACGCAGTATTTT

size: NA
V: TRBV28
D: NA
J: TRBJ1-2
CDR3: CASSLYLGSNYGYTF
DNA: TGTGCCAGCAGTTTATATCTAGGCAGTAACTATGGCTACACCTTC

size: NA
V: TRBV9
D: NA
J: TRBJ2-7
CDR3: CASSVGEAAREQYF
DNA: TGTGCCAGCAGCGTAGGAGAGGCGGCGAGGGAGCAGTACTTC

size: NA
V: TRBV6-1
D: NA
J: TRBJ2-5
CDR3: CASSGRRDLYQETQYF
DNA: TGTGCCAGCAGTGGACGCCGGGATCTGTACCAAGAGACCCAGTACTTC

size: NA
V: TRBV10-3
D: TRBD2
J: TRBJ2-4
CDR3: CAIRTSGEGIQYF
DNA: TGTGCCATCAGGACTAGCGGGGAGGGCATTCAGTACTTC

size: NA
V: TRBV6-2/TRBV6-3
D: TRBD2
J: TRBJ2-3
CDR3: CASSPDGAAGLSDTQYF
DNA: TGTGCCAGCAGCCCTGACGGTGCAGCGGGGCTGTCGGATACGCAGTATTTT

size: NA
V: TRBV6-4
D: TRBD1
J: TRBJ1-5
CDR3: CASSLQGNQPQHF
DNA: TGTGCCAGCAGTCTACAGGGGAATCAGCCCCAGCATTTT

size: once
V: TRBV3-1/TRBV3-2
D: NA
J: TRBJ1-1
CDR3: CASSQGGLNTEAFF
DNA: TGTGCCAGCAGCCAAGGGGGGCTAAACACTGAAGCTTTCTTT

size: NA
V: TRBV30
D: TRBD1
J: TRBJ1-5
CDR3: CAWGTGAGNQPQHF
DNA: TGTGCCTGGGGAACAGGGGCGGGGAATCAGCCCCAGCATTTT

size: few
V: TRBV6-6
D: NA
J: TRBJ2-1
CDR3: CASVLASYNEQFF
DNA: TGTGCCAGTGTCCTGGCATCCTACAATGAGCAGTTCTTC

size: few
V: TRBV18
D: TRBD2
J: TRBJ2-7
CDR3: CASSPPGGGGLNEQYF
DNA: TGTGCCAGCTCACCACCTGGCGGGGGGGGTCTGAACGAGCAGTACTTC

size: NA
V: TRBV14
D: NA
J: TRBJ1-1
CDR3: CASSQQVPNTEAFF
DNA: TGTGCCAGCAGTCAACAGGTACCGAACACTGAAGCTTTCTTT

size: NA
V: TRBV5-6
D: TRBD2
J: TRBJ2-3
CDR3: CASRAGVTDTQYF
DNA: TGTGCCAGCAGGGCGGGGGTGACAGATACGCAGTATTTT

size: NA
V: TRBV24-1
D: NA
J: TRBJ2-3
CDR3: CATSDLGHRGSTDTQYF
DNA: TGTGCCACCAGTGATTTGGGCCACCGAGGTTCCACAGATACGCAGTATTTT

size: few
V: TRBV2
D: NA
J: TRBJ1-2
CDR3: CASSDPGDADGYTF
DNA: TGTGCCAGCAGTGACCCAGGGGACGCGGATGGCTACACCTTC

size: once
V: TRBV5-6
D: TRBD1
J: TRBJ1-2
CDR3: CASRKRDRAGGYTF
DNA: TGTGCCAGCAGGAAGAGGGACAGGGCGGGAGGCTACACCTTC

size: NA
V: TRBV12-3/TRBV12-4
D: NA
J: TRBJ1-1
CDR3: CASSLSGDTEAFF
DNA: TGTGCCAGCAGTTTATCGGGGGACACTGAAGCTTTCTTT

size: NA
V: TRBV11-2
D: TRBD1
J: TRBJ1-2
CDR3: CASSLEGTGGADGYTF
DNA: TGTGCCAGCAGCTTAGAAGGGACAGGGGGCGCGGATGGCTACACATTC

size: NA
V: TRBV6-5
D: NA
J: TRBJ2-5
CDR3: CAGLRETQYF
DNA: TGTGCTGGGCTAAGAGAGACCCAGTACTTC

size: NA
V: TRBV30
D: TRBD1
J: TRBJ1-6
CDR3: CAWSDGPGQRFHF
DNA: TGTGCCTGGAGTGACGGCCCGGGACAGCGGTTCCACTTT

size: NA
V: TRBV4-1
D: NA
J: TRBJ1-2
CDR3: CASSQGSGAGARPYGYTF
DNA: TGCGCCAGCAGCCAAGGAAGTGGGGCAGGGGCCCGCCCTTATGGCTACACCTTC

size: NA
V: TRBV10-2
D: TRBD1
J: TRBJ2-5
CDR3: CASSQGAKTQYF
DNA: TGCGCCAGCAGTCAGGGGGCGAAGACCCAGTACTTC

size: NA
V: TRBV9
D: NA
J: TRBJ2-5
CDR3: CASSGAVMPHETQYF
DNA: TGTGCCAGCAGCGGGGCAGTGATGCCCCACGAGACCCAGTACTTC

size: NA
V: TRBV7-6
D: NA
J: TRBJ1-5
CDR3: CASSLDQGHNQPQHF
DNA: TGTGCCAGCAGCTTGGACCAGGGACACAATCAGCCCCAGCATTTT

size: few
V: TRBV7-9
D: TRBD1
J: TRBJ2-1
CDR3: CASSYSDRGNEQFF
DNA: TGTGCCAGCAGCTATTCGGACAGGGGGAATGAGCAGTTCTTC

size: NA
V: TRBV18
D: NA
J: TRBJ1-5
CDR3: CASSPTLPDRRNQPQHF
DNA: TGTGCCAGCTCACCTACACTTCCGGACAGACGCAATCAGCCCCAGCATTTT

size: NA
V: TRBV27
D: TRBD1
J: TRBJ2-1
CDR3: CASSAGQAYNEQFF
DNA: TGTGCCAGCTCTGCGGGACAGGCCTACAATGAGCAGTTCTTC

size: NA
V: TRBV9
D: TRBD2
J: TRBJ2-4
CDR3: CASSSTAGGKNIQYF
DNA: TGTGCCAGCAGCTCCACAGCGGGGGGGAAAAACATTCAGTACTTC

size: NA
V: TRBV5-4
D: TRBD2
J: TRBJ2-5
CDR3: CASSLPAGEQETQYF
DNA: TGTGCCAGCAGCTTGCCGGCGGGGGAGCAAGAGACCCAGTACTTC